The 15 T cell receptor beta chains presented below share a single source sample, sequenced in a study of monozygotic twins with inflammatory bowel disease. Following a re-call of the 5' RACE reads, TCRdb has one entry per CDR3 protein and lacks DNA. This table lists about 380,000 distinct CDR3 sequences. Input material: blood. The receptors stem from a human donor with ulcerative colitis or Crohn's disease, or a healthy co-twin of an affected twin (not recorded which).

The chain recombines TRBV5-6 with TRBJ1-5. This CDR3 has 14 residues. Germline lookup yields CDR1 SGHDT and CDR2 YYEEEE. This chain's CDR3 is CASSFGLTNQPQHF. The full variable domain, with the rest looked up from reference TRBV5-6 and TRBJ1-5, is DAGVTQSPTHLIKTRGQQVTLRCSPKSGHDTVSWYQQALGQGPQFIFQYYEEEERQRGNFPDRFSGHQFPNYSSELNVNALLLGDSALYLCASSFGLTNQPQHFGDGTRLSIL.

The chain carries TRBV6-5 and TRBJ1-3. CDR1 and CDR2 (germline): MNHEY, SVGAGI. This CDR3 has 14 residues. This CDR3 is CASRYGVSGNTIYF.

The V gene is TRBV5-1, the J gene TRBJ1-6; the D gene TCRdb calls, TRBD1, cannot be checked with no DNA. Germline lookup yields CDR1 SGHRS and CDR2 YFSETQ. The CDR3 covers 14 residues. The CDR3 sequence is CASRNRSEISPLHF.

This chain connects TRBV9 to TRBJ1-1. The CDR3 is made up of 14 amino acids. The germline V gene encodes CDR1 SGDLS and CDR2 YYNGEE. CDR3: CASSVQGSNTEAFF.

The chain combines TRBV18 with TRBJ2-3; the TCRdb D gene call, TRBD2, has no DNA to confirm it. Per the germline V gene, CDR1 is KGHSH and CDR2 is LQKENI. The CDR3 contains 19 residues. The CDR3 sequence is CASSQGLAAPLPSTDTQYF.

The chain carries TRBV10-2 and TRBJ2-7; TCRdb names TRBD1, which stays unverified in the absence of DNA. Germline-derived CDR1 and CDR2 are WSHSY and SAAADI. CDR3 length equals 15 residues. This CDR3 reads CASSESAGTGYEQYF.

The V gene is TRBV5-1, the J gene TRBJ1-2. The CDR3 runs 15 residues. The V gene's germline CDR1 is SGHRS and CDR2 YFSETQ. CDR3 region: CASSLVEGVGYGYTF.

The genes are TRBV5-5 and TRBJ1-1. The CDR3 length is 17 residues. Germline V lookup: CDR1 SGHKS, CDR2 YYEKEE (reference sequence). CDR3: CASSLWELGLANTEAFF.

This chain uses TRBV4-3 with TRBJ2-7; TCRdb names TRBD1, which stays unverified in the absence of DNA. Germline V gene sequence: CDR1 LGHNA, CDR2 YSLEER. CDR3 length: 16 residues. CDR3 loop: CASSQDGGTGGHEQYF.

The chain joins TRBV29-1 to TRBJ2-7; the TRBD2 assignment by TCRdb is unverifiable without DNA. The CDR3 consists of 12 residues. Germline V CDR1 and CDR2: SQVTM, ANQGSEA. The CDR3 is CSVELAVYEQYF.

The rearrangement links TRBV11-2 to TRBJ2-7; absent DNA, TCRdb's TRBD2 call cannot be checked. The germline V gene encodes CDR1 SGHAT and CDR2 FQNNGV. The CDR3 loop spans 16 amino acids. The CDR3 loop reads CASSLKAQGGSYEQYF.

The chain combines TRBV5-1 with TRBJ1-6; without DNA, the TCRdb call of TRBD1 cannot be checked. Germline lookup yields CDR1 SGHRS and CDR2 YFSETQ. The CDR3 extends over 19 amino acids. The chain's CDR3 is CASSSASEDTLAWNSPLHF.

The chain uses TRBV30 and TRBJ2-3; checking the TCRdb D call of TRBD2 is not possible without DNA. The CDR3 sequence is 15 residues long. Germline V gene sequence: CDR1 GTSNPN, CDR2 SVGIG (reference sequence). This chain's CDR3 is CAWSQAGGSTDTQYF.

The chain has TRBV4-1 and TRBJ1-2; TCRdb designates TRBD1, a call that cannot be tested without DNA. CDR1 and CDR2 from the germline V gene are MGHRA and YSYEKL. CDR3 length: 16 residues. The CDR3 spells CASRPWTGEDNYGYTF.

The chain couples TRBV7-3 to TRBJ2-5; checking the TCRdb D call of TRBD1 is not possible without DNA. Germline V lookup: CDR1 SGHTA, CDR2 FQGTGA. This CDR3 spans 12 amino acids. CDR3 residues: CASSLVGGTQYF.